Each of the 7 T cell receptor beta chains below was sequenced from the same sample in a study of cytomegalovirus exposure and HLA in healthy donors. Primers: 60 Vbeta forward and 13 Jbeta reverse. Sequencing was performed with immunoSEQ multiplex PCR; in TCRdb, only in-frame clones are kept and a portion is missing. The sample has some 170,000 clones; 80% to 90% are singletons. The sample taken for sequencing was PBMCs. Source of these receptors: a woman under 30 in good health and CMV-seropositive.

The chain joins TRBV11-1 to TRBJ2-4, with TRBD2 as a possible D gene (6 bases). In germline, CDR1 is SGHAT, CDR2 FQDESV (reference sequence). Trimming removed 5 bases at V and 0 bases at J, with 8 bases between. The length of the CDR3 is 14 residues. The CDR3 bases are TGTGCCAGCAGCCCGGGACTAGCCAAAAACATTCAGTACTTC. Its protein product is CASSPGLAKNIQYF.

The rearrangement links TRBV27 to TRBJ2-5; 12 nucleotides align to TRBD2. This CDR3 has 16 amino acids. Per germline, CDR1 MNHEY and CDR2 SMNVEV (reference sequence). V lost 5 bases, J lost 5 bases, and 9 bases stayed unmatched. Written as DNA, the CDR3 is TGTGCCAGCAGTGCCACGCTAGCGGGGGGGGAGGAGACCCAGTACTTC. This translates into CASSATLAGGEETQYF.

The rearrangement links TRBV18 to TRBJ2-5, with 11 bases that match TRBD2. This CDR3 is 14 amino acids long. V dropped 6 bases and J dropped 5; count of bases not matched to a gene: 5. Germline CDR1 and CDR2: KGHSH and LQKENI. CDR3 in DNA: TGTGCCAGCTCCCTACTAGCGGGGGTGGAGACCCAGTACTTC. Amino acids: CASSLLAGVETQYF.

The chain couples TRBV7-2 to TRBJ2-7, with 7 bases fitting TRBD1. V lost 5 bases to trimming and J lost 5 bases; unmatched junction nucleotides: 3. Germline V gene sequence: CDR1 SGHTA, CDR2 FQGNSA. The CDR3 totals 12 residues. The CDR3 reads CASSNDRDEQYF. The CDR3 nucleotides read TGTGCCAGCAGCAACGACAGGGACGAGCAGTACTTC.

The chain recombines TRBV4-1 with TRBJ2-7, with D possibly TRBD2 on 5 matching bases. The CDR3 contains 13 residues. Trimming stripped 1 base from V and 3 bases from J, with 7 bases between. Germline CDR1 and CDR2: MGHRA and YSYEKL. CDR3 DNA: TGCGCCAGCAGCCAAGGGACTGGCTACGAGCAGTACTTC. It translates to CASSQGTGYEQYF.

The rearrangement joins TRBV19 to TRBJ1-5; D is possibly TRBD1 (5 bases). CDR3 length: 16 residues. V dropped 7 bases and J dropped 6 bases, with 22 bases sitting between them. Germline lookup yields CDR1 LNHDA and CDR2 SQIVND (reference sequence). The CDR3 reads CASTSTDPGLGQPQHF. CDR3 DNA sequence: TGTGCCAGTACCTCCACAGACCCAGGGCTCGGTCAGCCCCAGCATTTT.

V usage is TRBV10-3 and J usage is TRBJ1-1, with 11 nucleotides matching TRBD1. CDR1 is ENHRY and CDR2 is SYGVKD in the germline V gene. Trimming cost V 6 bases and J 4 bases; bases outside gene matches: 4. CDR3 size: 14 residues. The DNA for the CDR3 is TGTGCCATCAGAGGACAGGGGGCGGCCACTGAAGCTTTCTTT. Translating it yields CAIRGQGAATEAFF.